This TCR beta chain emerged from a study of blood T cell repertoires in COVID-19. Study in general: Researchers got acute and convalescent COVID-19 samples from the United States, Italy and Spain. T cells, B-cell-depleted T cells, or PBMCs supplied cDNA or gDNA.

As handled by the study authors: For nucleated cells, counts were estimated from reference gene primer amplification. The data were produced by immunoSEQ multiplex PCR, yet TCRdb's version contains in-frame clones alone and is incomplete. V, J and clone size are taken as reported in that table, and D and trimming were inferred from the DNA itself. The data show roughly 68,000 clones, roughly 85% seen once. CDR1 LGHNT and CDR2 FRNRAP come from the germline V gene. V shed 1 base and J 3 bases; nucleotides not matched to a gene: 15. The CDR3 extends over 18 amino acids. The chain uses TRBV12-5 and TRBJ2-7; the match to TRBD1 covers 7 bases. The sequence was collected from a man aged 50-59 years with acute or convalescent COVID-19. Sequenced: peripheral blood. This chain's CDR3 is CASGLARDSHDWSYEQYF. Here the CDR3 DNA reads TGTGCTAGTGGTTTGGCTAGGGACAGCCACGATTGGAGCTACGAGCAGTACTTC.